These T cell receptor beta chains were read from a single sample in a study of T-cell memory formation after mild COVID-19. MiXCR, applied by TCRdb to the 5' RACE reads, yields one record per CDR3 protein. This sample has a few hundred thousand distinct CDR3 sequences, with approximately 25% found just once. The sequencing input was PBMCs or a T cell subset sorted from them (not recorded which). The source of these receptors is an adult woman who had mild COVID-19 (a few samples of this study predate the infection). Cell type and time point are not known. Each CDR3 is given with its conserved first and last residue. The D gene is left open where the match is weak. Rows give clone size only sometimes, using once, few, many, or a class for an expanded clone.

v_gene	d_gene	j_gene	abundance	CDR3aa	CDR3nt
TRBV7-3	TRBD1	TRBJ2-2	-	CASSIRQGGGELFF	TGTGCCAGCAGCATCAGACAGGGTGGCGGGGAGCTGTTTTTT
TRBV20-1	-	TRBJ2-1	few	CSSPWGGSSYNEQFF	TGCAGTTCCCCGTGGGGCGGTAGCTCCTACAATGAGCAGTTCTTC
TRBV4-1	-	TRBJ2-3	once	CASSQGLSLTDTQYF	TGCGCCAGCAGCCAAGGACTAAGCCTCACAGATACGCAGTATTTT
TRBV29-1	-	TRBJ2-1	few	CSGIRPYNEQFF	TGCAGCGGGATCCGACCCTACAATGAGCAGTTCTTC
TRBV6-6	-	TRBJ2-2	-	CASSYSAGAIGELFF	TGTGCCAGCAGTTACTCGGCGGGTGCGATCGGGGAGCTGTTTTTT
TRBV11-2	TRBD2	TRBJ2-7	-	CASSLGRTSGIYEQYF	TGTGCCAGCAGCTTAGGCAGGACTAGCGGGATATACGAGCAGTACTTC
TRBV9	-	TRBJ2-3	few	CASSVGVADTDTQYF	TGTGCCAGCAGCGTAGGGGTAGCCGACACAGATACGCAGTATTTT
TRBV20-1	-	TRBJ1-2	few	CSVSEVVANYGYTF	TGCAGTGTCAGTGAGGTGGTTGCTAACTATGGCTACACCTTC
TRBV4-2	TRBD2	TRBJ2-1	few	CASSQDAGGNEQFF	TGTGCCAGCAGCCAAGATGCGGGAGGGAATGAGCAGTTCTTC
TRBV12-3/TRBV12-4	TRBD2	TRBJ2-4	few	CASSLYIAGGLDIQYF	TGTGCCAGCAGTTTATACATAGCGGGGGGGTTGGACATTCAGTACTTC
TRBV12-3/TRBV12-4	-	TRBJ2-1	few	CASSTYRGSSYNEQFF	TGTGCCAGCAGTACCTATCGGGGAAGCTCCTACAATGAGCAGTTCTTC
TRBV2	TRBD2	TRBJ2-1	-	CASGGTLAGARLFF	TGTGCCAGCGGGGGCACTCTAGCGGGAGCCCGGTTGTTCTTC
TRBV6-5	-	TRBJ2-7	-	CASAIGRASHEQYF	TGTGCCAGCGCTATTGGAAGGGCGTCCCACGAGCAGTACTTC
TRBV11-2	-	TRBJ2-3	-	CASSLGGLGSTDTQYF	TGTGCCAGCAGCTTAGGAGGGTTAGGGAGCACAGATACGCAGTATTTT
TRBV6-5	-	TRBJ2-7	once	CASKEGGLYEQYF	TGTGCCAGCAAGGAAGGGGGACTCTACGAGCAGTACTTC
TRBV29-1	-	TRBJ2-3	-	CSVGDSTDTQYF	TGCAGCGTTGGAGATAGCACAGATACGCAGTATTTT
TRBV29-1	TRBD1	TRBJ1-1	few	CSVEIGQGARLAEAFF	TGCAGCGTTGAGATAGGACAGGGGGCGCGGTTAGCTGAAGCTTTCTTT
TRBV7-2	TRBD1	TRBJ2-2	many	CASSLSTGVWNTGELFF	TGTGCCAGCAGCTTAAGTACAGGGGTGTGGAACACCGGGGAGCTGTTTTTT
TRBV24-1	-	TRBJ2-1	few	CATSDPGSGGGNEQFF	TGTGCCACCAGTGATCCGGGTAGCGGAGGGGGGAATGAGCAGTTCTTC
TRBV24-1	TRBD2	TRBJ2-5	many	CATSDFTAGGETQYF	TGTGCCACCAGTGATTTTACAGCGGGAGGAGAGACCCAGTACTTC
TRBV6-5	-	TRBJ2-1	-	CASSYSRVVGEQFF	TGTGCCAGCAGTTACTCTAGGGTAGTGGGTGAGCAGTTCTTC
TRBV7-8	TRBD1	TRBJ1-6	few	CASSPGQARSPLHF	TGTGCCAGCAGCCCGGGACAGGCTCGGTCACCCCTCCACTTT